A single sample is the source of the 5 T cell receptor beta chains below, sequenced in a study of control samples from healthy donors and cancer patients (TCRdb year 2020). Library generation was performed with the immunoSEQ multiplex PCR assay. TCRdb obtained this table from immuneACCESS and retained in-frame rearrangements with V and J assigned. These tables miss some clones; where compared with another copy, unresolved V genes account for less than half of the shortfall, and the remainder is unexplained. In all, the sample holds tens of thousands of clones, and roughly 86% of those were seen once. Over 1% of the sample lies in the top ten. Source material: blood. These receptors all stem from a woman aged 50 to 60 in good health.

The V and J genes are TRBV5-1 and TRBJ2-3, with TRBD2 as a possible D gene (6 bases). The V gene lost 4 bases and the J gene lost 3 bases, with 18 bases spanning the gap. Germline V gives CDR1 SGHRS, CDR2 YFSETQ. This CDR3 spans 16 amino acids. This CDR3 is CASSPRPASETDTQYF. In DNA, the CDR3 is TGCGCCAGCAGCCCACGGCCGGCTAGCGAAACAGATACGCAGTATTTT.

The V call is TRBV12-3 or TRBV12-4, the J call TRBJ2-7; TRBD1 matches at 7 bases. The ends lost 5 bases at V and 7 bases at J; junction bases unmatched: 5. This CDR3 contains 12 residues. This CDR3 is CASSRQGVEQYF. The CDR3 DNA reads TGTGCCAGCAGTCGACAGGGTGTTGAGCAGTACTTC.

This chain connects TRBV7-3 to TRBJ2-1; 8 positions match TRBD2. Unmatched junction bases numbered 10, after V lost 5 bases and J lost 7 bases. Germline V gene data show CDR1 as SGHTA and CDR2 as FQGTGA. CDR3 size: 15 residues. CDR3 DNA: TGTGCCAGCAGCCGTACTAGCGGACCCTTGAATGAGCAGTTCTTC. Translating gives CASSRTSGPLNEQFF.

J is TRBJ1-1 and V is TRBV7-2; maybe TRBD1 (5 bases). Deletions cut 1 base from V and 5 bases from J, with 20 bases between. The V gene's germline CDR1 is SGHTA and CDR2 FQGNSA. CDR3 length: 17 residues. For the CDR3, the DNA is TGTGCCAGCAGCTTAGATGGGACTCCTAATTGGGGGACTGAAGCTTTCTTT. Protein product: CASSLDGTPNWGTEAFF.

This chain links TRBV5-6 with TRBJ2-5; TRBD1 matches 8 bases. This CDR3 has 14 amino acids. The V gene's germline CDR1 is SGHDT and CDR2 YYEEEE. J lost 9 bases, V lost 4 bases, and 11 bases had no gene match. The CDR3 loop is CASSRDRLGPAQYF. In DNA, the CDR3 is TGTGCCAGCAGCCGGGACAGGTTGGGCCCGGCCCAGTACTTC.